Detailed here is one T cell receptor beta chain. Germline-derived CDR1 and CDR2 are SEHNR and FQNEAQ (reference sequence). The ends lost 4 bases at V and 2 bases at J; junction bases unmatched: 3. The CDR3 contains 15 residues. These data are taken from a study of blood T cell repertoires in COVID-19. About the study: Material from acute and convalescent COVID-19 was sourced from the United States, Italy and Spain. The cDNA or gDNA used as material had been derived from T cells, B-cell-depleted T cells, or PBMCs.

Sequencing was performed with immunoSEQ multiplex PCR; in TCRdb, only in-frame clones are kept and a portion is missing. There are approximately 230,000 clones in the sample; 88% occur only once, and roughly 6.7% lies in the top ten. This chain joins TRBV7-9 and TRBJ2-1; 9 bases map to TRBD2. The sequence came from a woman in her 30s with COVID-19, enrolled during active disease. Specimen: peripheral blood. CDR3 sequence reads: CASSSRLAAYNEQFF. CDR3 in DNA: TGTGCCAGCAGCTCAAGACTAGCGGCCTACAATGAGCAGTTCTTC.